This is a list of T cell receptor beta chains from one sample in a study of shared clonotypes between healthy human individuals. TCRdb keeps only in-frame clones here, not all; method: immunoSEQ multiplex PCR. In the table there are some 2,000,000 clones, 85% to 95% of which are singletons. The material sequenced was naive CD4+ T cells sorted from blood. The receptors were sampled from a man aged 18 to 29 in good health. Each CDR3 is given with its conserved first and last residue. The D gene is left open where the match is weak. Only some rows state a clone size, as once, few, many or a class for expanded clones.

TRBJ1-5 | TRBV6-5 | . | few | TGTGCCAGCAGTTGGGGCAGCAATCAGCCCCAGCATTTT | CASSWGSNQPQHF
TRBJ1-6 | TRBV6-5 | . | . | TGTGCCAGCAGAAACCTAGGGTCACCCCTCCACTTT | CASRNLGSPLHF
TRBJ1-2 | TRBV4-1 | . | few | TGCGCCAGCTGGCGAGTCTATGGCTACACCTTC | CASWRVYGYTF
TRBJ2-2 | TRBV5-1 | . | . | TGCGCCAGCAGCTGGGGGGACGAGATCGCCGGGGAGCTGTTTTTT | CASSWGDEIAGELFF
TRBJ2-6 | TRBV27 | TRBD1 | . | TGTGCCAGCAGTCCACAGGGGACTGGGGCCAACGTCCTGACTTTC | CASSPQGTGANVLTF
TRBJ2-2 | TRBV6-4 | . | . | TGTGCCAGCAGTGATGGGTGGGAGACGAACACCGGGGAGCTGTTTTTT | CASSDGWETNTGELFF
TRBJ2-1 | TRBV9 | . | . | TGTGCCAGCAGCGTGGGGGGCTCTAGCTCCTACAATGAGCAGTTCTTC | CASSVGGSSSYNEQFF
TRBJ2-3 | TRBV28 | TRBD1 | . | TGTGCCAGCAGTTTCCCGACAGGGATCACAGATACGCAGTATTTT | CASSFPTGITDTQYF
TRBJ2-5 | TRBV10-3 | TRBD1 | . | TGTGCCATCAGAACAGGGGAAGAGACCCAGTACTTC | CAIRTGEETQYF
TRBJ2-1 | TRBV5-1 | TRBD2 | . | TGCGCCAGCCGCACCAGCGGGAGTTTAAATGAGCAGTTCTTC | CASRTSGSLNEQFF
TRBJ2-5 | TRBV6-4 | . | . | TGTGCCAGCAGTGACTCTGAGGGTCGGGGTCAAGAGACCCAGTACTTC | CASSDSEGRGQETQYF
TRBJ2-3 | TRBV28 | TRBD2 | once | TGTGCCAGCACTAACGCAAGCGGGGTCCCCACAGATACGCAGTATTTT | CASTNASGVPTDTQYF
TRBJ2-1 | TRBV12-2 | . | . | TGTGCAAGTCGTCTTGACGGGGTAACCTACAATGAGCAGTTCTTC | CASRLDGVTYNEQFF
TRBJ2-7 | TRBV28 | . | . | TGTGCCAGCTACGGGGACATCTCCTACGAGCAGTACTTC | CASYGDISYEQYF
TRBJ2-7 | TRBV4-1 | . | once | TGCGCCAGCAGCCAAGACCAGGGGACGGGCGAGCAGTACTTC | CASSQDQGTGEQYF
TRBJ1-1 | TRBV30 | TRBD1 | . | TGTGCCTGGCAGATTACAGGGGCCACTGAAGCTTTCTTT | CAWQITGATEAFF
TRBJ1-1 | TRBV4-1 | . | . | TGCGCCAGCAGCCAAGTCGGGACTGCCCACACTGAAGCTTTCTTT | CASSQVGTAHTEAFF
TRBJ1-5 | TRBV27 | . | . | TGTGCCAGCAGTCCCACGGGGCCCACGAATCAGCCCCAGCATTTT | CASSPTGPTNQPQHF
TRBJ2-7 | TRBV5-1 | . | . | TGCGCCAGCAGCTTGGCCGGACACACCTACGAGCAGTACTTC | CASSLAGHTYEQYF
TRBJ2-3 | TRBV7-9 | . | . | TGTGCCAGCAGCGGAGACCGGACAGCCACAGATACGCAGTATTTT | CASSGDRTATDTQYF
TRBJ1-1 | TRBV27 | TRBD1 | . | TGTGCCAGCAGGACCGGGACAGCGAACACTGAAGCTTTCTTT | CASRTGTANTEAFF
TRBJ2-1 | TRBV30 | . | . | TGTGCCTGGAGTGTGGTCTACAATGAGCAGTTCTTC | CAWSVVYNEQFF
TRBJ1-5 | TRBV2 | . | . | TGTGCCAGCACAGGTGGCAATCAGCCCCAGCATTTT | CASTGGNQPQHF
TRBJ2-7 | TRBV21-1 | . | . | TGTGCCAGCAGCAAAGGACTAGCGGGAGGTGACGAGCAGTACTTC | CASSKGLAGGDEQYF
TRBJ2-2 | TRBV20-1 | . | . | TGCAGTGCTAGGGTAGGCGGGGAGCTGTTTTTT | CSARVGGELFF
TRBJ1-2 | TRBV18 | . | . | TGTGCCAGCTCACCACCGCGGGGGGGTGAGGATGGCTACACCTTC | CASSPPRGGEDGYTF
TRBJ1-2 | TRBV11-2 | . | once | TGTGCCAGCAGCTTAGGAGGACTGGCCCTTCGGGGCTACACCTTC | CASSLGGLALRGYTF
TRBJ1-1 | TRBV5-5 | . | . | TGTGCCAGCAGCTTAGCGGCGAACACTGAAGCTTTCTTT | CASSLAANTEAFF
TRBJ2-1 | TRBV2 | . | . | TGTGCCAGCAGTGAAAGGCCTAACAATGAGCAGTTCTTC | CASSERPNNEQFF
TRBJ2-7 | TRBV23-1 | . | . | TGCGCCAGCAGTCAATCAGACGGCTCCTACGAGCAGTACTTC | CASSQSDGSYEQYF
TRBJ1-2 | TRBV27 | . | . | TGTGCCAGCAAAGGGGGGGGTGGGTATGGCTACACCTTC | CASKGGGGYGYTF
TRBJ2-3 | TRBV5-1 | TRBD2 | . | TGCGCCAGCAGCCCGCGGACTAGCGGGGCCACAGATACGCAGTATTTT | CASSPRTSGATDTQYF
TRBJ2-7 | TRBV2 | . | . | TGTGCCAGCAGGAAGACAGGAACCTACGAGCAGTACTTC | CASRKTGTYEQYF
TRBJ1-2 | TRBV18 | . | . | TGTGCCAGCTCACCAGGGTCGGACTATGGCTACACCTTC | CASSPGSDYGYTF
TRBJ2-1 | TRBV7-9 | TRBD2 | . | TGTGCCAGCAGCTTAGGACTAGCGGGAGGTCTGAATGAGCAGTTCTTC | CASSLGLAGGLNEQFF
TRBJ1-2 | TRBV11-2 | . | . | TGTGCCAGCAGCTTAGAGTTATATCTAGGGCAGGGTAGCGGCTACACCTTC | CASSLELYLGQGSGYTF
TRBJ2-7 | TRBV6-5 | TRBD2 | . | TGTGCCAGCAGTTACGGTTCCGGGAGGGATCCCTACGAGCAGTACTTC | CASSYGSGRDPYEQYF
TRBJ1-6 | TRBV5-5 | . | . | TGTGCCAGCAGCTTGGATGGGGGGTGGAATTCACCCCTCCACTTT | CASSLDGGWNSPLHF
TRBJ2-3 | TRBV13 | . | . | TGTGCCAGCAGCTCTACGTCAGATACGCAGTATTTT | CASSSTSDTQYF
TRBJ2-7 | TRBV7-9 | . | . | TGTGCCAGCAGCCCCACGGGACGGAGCTACGAGCAGTACTTC | CASSPTGRSYEQYF
TRBJ2-7 | TRBV6-6 | . | . | TGTGCCAGCAGTCCTCGACAGGAGATCTACGAGCAGTACTTC | CASSPRQEIYEQYF
TRBJ2-6 | TRBV19 | . | . | TGTGCCAGTAGAGCAGGCTCTGGGGCCAACGTCCTGACTTTC | CASRAGSGANVLTF
TRBJ2-3 | TRBV4-3 | . | . | TGCGCCAGCAGCCAAGAGGCTCGCACAGATACGCAGTATTTT | CASSQEARTDTQYF
TRBJ1-5 | TRBV18 | TRBD1 | . | TGTGCCAGCTCACTACAGGGGTTTTCGAGCAATCAGCCCCAGCATTTT | CASSLQGFSSNQPQHF
TRBJ2-1 | TRBV7-2 | TRBD2 | . | TGTGCCAGCAGCTTAGACCCAGCGGGGGGATCGTTCTTC | CASSLDPAGGSFF
TRBJ2-5 | TRBV29-1 | . | . | TGCAGGCCTAACCTAGAGACCCAGTACTTC | CRPNLETQYF
TRBJ2-2 | TRBV2 | TRBD1 | once | TGTGCCAGCACTGGGACAGCCTCCGGGCGGGAGCTGTTTTTT | CASTGTASGRELFF
TRBJ2-3 | TRBV30 | TRBD1 | . | TGTGCCTGGAGTGTAAAAGGGGGCGCAGATACGCAGTATTTT | CAWSVKGGADTQYF